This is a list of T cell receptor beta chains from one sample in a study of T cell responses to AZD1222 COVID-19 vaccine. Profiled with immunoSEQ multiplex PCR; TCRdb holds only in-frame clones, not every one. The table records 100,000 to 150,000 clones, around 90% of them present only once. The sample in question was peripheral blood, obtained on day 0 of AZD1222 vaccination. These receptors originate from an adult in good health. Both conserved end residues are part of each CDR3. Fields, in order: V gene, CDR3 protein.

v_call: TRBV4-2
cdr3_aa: CASSQDRGGQPQHF

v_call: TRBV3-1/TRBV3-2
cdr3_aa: CASSQRAENIQYF

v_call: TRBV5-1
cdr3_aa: CASSSEVRGHIQYF

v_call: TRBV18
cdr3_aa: CASSPGQGGLTGELFF

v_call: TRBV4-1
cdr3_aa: CASSSGGRRLGHTF

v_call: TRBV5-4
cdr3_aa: CASSLELGSGELFF

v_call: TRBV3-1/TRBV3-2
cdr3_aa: CASSQRTQSYGYTF

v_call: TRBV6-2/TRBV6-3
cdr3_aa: CASSGGTGDNEQFF

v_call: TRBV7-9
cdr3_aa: CASSLDSPPTEAFF

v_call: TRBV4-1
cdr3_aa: CASSQVREATSPLHF

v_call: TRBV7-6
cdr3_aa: CASSYGLGRTDTQYF

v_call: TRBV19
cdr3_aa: CASSARTSGNNEQFF

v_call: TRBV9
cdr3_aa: CASSVEYGELFF

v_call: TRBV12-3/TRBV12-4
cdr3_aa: CASCYVNTGELFF

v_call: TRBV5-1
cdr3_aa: CASSAGQAWGTEAFF

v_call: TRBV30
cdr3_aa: CAWTRQGFRELFF

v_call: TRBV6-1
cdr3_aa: CASSESHGKLFF

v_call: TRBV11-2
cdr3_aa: CASSDFLGGQVINSPLHF

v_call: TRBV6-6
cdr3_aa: CASSYSHSYLGSEQFF

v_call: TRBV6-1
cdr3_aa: CASRELSSGGSAEAFF

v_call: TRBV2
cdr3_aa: CASSLKRGANNEQFF

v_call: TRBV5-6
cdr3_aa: CASSDDSLGALSGANVLTF

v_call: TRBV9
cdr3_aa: CASSATSGAAYNEQFF

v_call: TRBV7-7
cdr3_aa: CASSLAASGNQPQHF

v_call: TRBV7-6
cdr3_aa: CASSIDTGGSTEAFF

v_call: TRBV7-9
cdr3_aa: CASLFSSTDTQYF

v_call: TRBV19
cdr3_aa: CASTPRGFDSPLHF

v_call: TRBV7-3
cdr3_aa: CASRPTGTGELFF

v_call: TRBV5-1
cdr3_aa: CASSLGGSLNTGELFF

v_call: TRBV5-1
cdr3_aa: CASSPGDRSRDTEAFF

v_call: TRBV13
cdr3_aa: CASSLAGGQTYEQYF

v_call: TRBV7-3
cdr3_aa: CASPLGPTGPRETQYF

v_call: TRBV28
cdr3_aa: CASSLINYGYTF

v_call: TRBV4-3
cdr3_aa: CASSRGLAGATSTDTQYF

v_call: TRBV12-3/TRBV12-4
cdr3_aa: CASSSREGDTF

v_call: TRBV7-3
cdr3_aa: CASSLTANTEAFF

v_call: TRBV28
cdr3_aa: CASSKSRGMSQAFF

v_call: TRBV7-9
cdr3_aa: CASSHVWDRPDSPLHF

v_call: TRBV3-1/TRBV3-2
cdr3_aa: CASSPHVETQYF

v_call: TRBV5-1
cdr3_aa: CASSAQGGGLDTEAFF